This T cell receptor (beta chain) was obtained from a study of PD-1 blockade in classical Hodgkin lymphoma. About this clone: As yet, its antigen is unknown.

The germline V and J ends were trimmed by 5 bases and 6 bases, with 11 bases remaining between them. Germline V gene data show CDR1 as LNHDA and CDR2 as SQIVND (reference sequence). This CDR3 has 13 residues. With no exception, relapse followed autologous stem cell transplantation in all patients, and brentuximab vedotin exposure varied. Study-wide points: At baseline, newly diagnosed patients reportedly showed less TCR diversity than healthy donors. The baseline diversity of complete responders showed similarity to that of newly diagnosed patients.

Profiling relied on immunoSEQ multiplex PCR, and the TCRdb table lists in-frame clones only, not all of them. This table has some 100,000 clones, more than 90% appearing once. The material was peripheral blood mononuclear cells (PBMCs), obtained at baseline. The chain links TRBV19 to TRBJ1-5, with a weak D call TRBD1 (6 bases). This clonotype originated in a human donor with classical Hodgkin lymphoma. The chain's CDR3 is CASSLQGGQPQHF. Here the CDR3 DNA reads TGTGCCAGTAGTTTACAGGGCGGTCAGCCCCAGCATTTT. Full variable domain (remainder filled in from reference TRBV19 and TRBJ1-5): DGGITQSPKYLFRKEGQNVTLSCEQNLNHDAMYWYRQDPGQGLRLIYYSQIVNDFQKGDIAEGYSVSREKKESFPLTVTSAQKNPTAFYLCASSLQGGQPQHFGDGTRLSIL.